This T cell receptor (beta chain) was observed in a study of radiotherapy plus CTLA-4 blockade in lung cancer. Germline V gene data show CDR1 as SGDLS and CDR2 as YYNGEE. The CDR3 runs to 16 residues. With V trimmed by 0 bases and J by 3 bases, 8 bases remained unmatched. Repertoires were generated with immunoSEQ multiplex PCR, while TCRdb's copy carries only in-frame clones and drops some. This table has approximately 40,000 clones, 80% to 90% appearing once. This receptor was identified in a human donor with non-small cell lung cancer whose response to radiotherapy plus ipilimumab could not be evaluated. This chain joins TRBV9 and TRBJ2-7; the match to TRBD2 covers 8 bases. The source was peripheral blood, collected from a patient treated with radiotherapy plus ipilimumab. CDR3 coding DNA: TGTGCCAGCAGCGTAGCCCCCACTAGCGGCCTCTACGAGCAGTACTTC. The encoded protein is CASSVAPTSGLYEQYF. The variable domain in full, completed from reference TRBV9 and TRBJ2-7, reads DSGVTQTPKHLITATGQRVTLRCSPRSGDLSVYWYQQSLDQGLQFLIQYYNGEERAKGNILERFSAQQFPDLHSELNLSSLELGDSALYFCASSVAPTSGLYEQYFGPGTRLTVT.